This passage covers 23 T cell receptor beta chains from one sample sequenced in a study of T cell responses to AZD1222 COVID-19 vaccine. TCRdb keeps only in-frame clones here, not all; method: immunoSEQ multiplex PCR. This table holds 100,000 or so clones, over 75% found once. This material consisted of peripheral blood, taken on day 0 of MenACWY control vaccination. These receptors all stem from an adult in good health.

The chain links TRBV2 to TRBJ1-1; D remains unclear. V lost 6 bases, J lost 1 base, and 6 bases lay in between. This CDR3 contains 12 residues. Per the germline V gene, CDR1 is SNHLY and CDR2 is FYNNEI. In DNA, the CDR3 is TGTGCCAGCAGGTGGGAGAACACTGAAGCTTTCTTT. It translates to CASRWENTEAFF.

The gene calls are TRBV6-5 and TRBJ1-3; D uncertain. The CDR3 is 15 amino acids. V was pared by 0 bases and J by 0 bases, with 6 bases between. Germline lookup yields CDR1 MNHEY and CDR2 SVGAGI. DNA of the CDR3: TGTGCCAGCAGTTACTCGAGGTACTCTGGAAACACCATATATTTT. This encodes CASSYSRYSGNTIYF.

The J gene is TRBJ2-1, the V gene TRBV2; 10 bases map to TRBD2. Germline CDR1 reads SNHLY; CDR2 reads FYNNEI. J gave up 3 bases and V 2 bases, and 7 bases lay outside the gene matches. The CDR3 is made up of 17 amino acids. The chain's CDR3 is CASSEWASGSFYNEQFF. CDR3 DNA: TGTGCCAGCAGTGAATGGGCTAGCGGGAGTTTCTACAATGAGCAGTTCTTC.

This chain joins TRBV2 and TRBJ2-7; no definite D call. CDR3 length: 11 residues. The V and J ends lost 10 bases and 3 bases respectively, with 10 bases between them. The V gene's germline CDR1 is SNHLY and CDR2 FYNNEI. The CDR3 spells CATSYRYEQYF. CDR3 nucleotide sequence: TGTGCCACCTCCTACCGCTACGAGCAGTACTTC.

The genes are TRBV11-2 and TRBJ2-3; no definite D call. The CDR3 sequence is 15 residues long. The V gene's germline CDR1 is SGHAT and CDR2 FQNNGV. With 0 bases removed from V and 2 bases from J, the gap between germline ends came to 9 bases. CDR3 coding DNA: TGTGCCAGCAGCTTAGACGGGTCTGTCACAGATACGCAGTATTTT. Residues: CASSLDGSVTDTQYF.

The CDR3 bases are TGTGCCAGCAGAAACCCTCCGGGGGGGAGCTCCTACAATGAGCAGTTCTTC. Its translation: CASRNPPGGSSYNEQFF. The chain carries TRBV7-2 and TRBJ2-1, with 8 bases matching TRBD2. Per germline, CDR1 SGHTA and CDR2 FQGNSA. This CDR3 is 17 amino acids long. After removal of 6 bases from V and 0 bases from J, the junction contained 10 bases not matched to a gene.

The chain uses TRBV28 and TRBJ2-1, with a weak D call TRBD1 (7 bases). Germline-derived CDR1 and CDR2 are MDHEN and SYDVKM. The length of the CDR3 is 15 residues. With 6 bases removed from V and 9 bases from J, the gap between germline ends came to 21 bases. In DNA, the CDR3 is TGTGCCAGCAGCCAATCAGGGGGGCCTTCCGGTGAGCAGTTCTTC. Residues: CASSQSGGPSGEQFF.

This sequence joins TRBV6-5 and TRBJ1-5; D call uncertain. The ends were cut back, 0 bases at V and 11 bases at J, with 8 bases in the middle. The CDR3 has 12 residues. Looked up from germline, CDR1 is MNHEY and CDR2 is SVGAGI. The CDR3 DNA follows: TGTGCCAGCAGTTACTCTAGGGAAGCCCAGCATTTT. Translating gives CASSYSREAQHF.

The chain uses TRBV3-1 (or the pseudogene TRBV3-2) and TRBJ2-2; D is unclear. This CDR3 has 14 amino acids. In germline, CDR1 is LGHDT, CDR2 YNNKEL (reference sequence). With 3 bases removed from V and 6 bases from J, the gap between germline ends came to 11 bases. CDR3 in DNA: TGTGCCAGCAGCCAGTGGCAGGCGCCCGGGGAGCTGTTTTTT. Its protein is CASSQWQAPGELFF.

The gene calls are TRBV19 and TRBJ1-3; possible D gene TRBD1, 6 bases. The CDR3 sequence is 16 residues long. Germline V gene data show CDR1 as LNHDA and CDR2 as SQIVND (reference sequence). Trimming cost V 4 bases and J 4 bases, with 17 bases left between them. CDR3 DNA: TGTGCCAGTAGTACGAGATACCGGGACACCGGAAACACCATATATTTT. Translating gives CASSTRYRDTGNTIYF.

The chain uses TRBV28 and TRBJ2-7, with D tentatively TRBD1 (6 bases). Trimming left V 7 bases short and J 4 bases short, with 26 bases between. CDR3 length: 17 residues. In germline, CDR1 is MDHEN, CDR2 SYDVKM. CDR3 loop: CASTPAGTTGTRYEQYF. CDR3 coding DNA: TGTGCCAGCACCCCAGCTGGCACCACCGGGACACGATACGAGCAGTACTTC.

V usage is TRBV19 and J usage is TRBJ2-7; TRBD2 aligns across 11 bases. J lost 2 bases, V lost 4 bases, and 4 bases had no gene match. This CDR3 spans 15 amino acids. The germline V gene has CDR1 LNHDA and CDR2 SQIVND (reference sequence). The CDR3 loop is CASSTGTSGPYEQYF. DNA of the CDR3: TGTGCCAGTAGTACGGGGACTAGCGGACCCTACGAGCAGTACTTC. Variable domain in full (rest from reference TRBV19 and TRBJ2-7): DGGITQSPKYLFRKEGQNVTLSCEQNLNHDAMYWYRQDPGQGLRLIYYSQIVNDFQKGDIAEGYSVSREKKESFPLTVTSAQKNPTAFYLCASSTGTSGPYEQYFGPGTRLTVT.

This chain uses TRBV5-4 with TRBJ2-1; no firm D call. The germline V gene has CDR1 SGHNT and CDR2 YYREEE (reference sequence). The CDR3 has 11 residues. V lost 6 bases to trimming and J lost 6 bases, with 7 bases between them. This chain's CDR3 is CASTRANEQFF. The CDR3 nucleotides are TGTGCCAGCACTCGGGCCAATGAGCAGTTCTTC.

In its sample, this clone was seen once. The chain couples TRBV3-1 (or the pseudogene TRBV3-2) to TRBJ2-3, with D hard to call. This CDR3 has 14 residues. Deletions cut 0 bases from V and 4 bases from J, with 8 bases between. CDR1 is LGHDT, CDR2 YNNKEL, per germline (reference sequence). CDR3 region: CASSQDWRADTQYF. The CDR3 region has the DNA TGTGCCAGCAGCCAAGATTGGCGCGCAGATACGCAGTATTTT.

The chain joins TRBV28 to TRBJ1-1; D unresolved. Germline V CDR1 and CDR2: MDHEN, SYDVKM. Deletions cut 4 bases from V and 1 base from J, with 13 bases between. The CDR3 extends over 15 amino acids. The CDR3 spells CASSSPTAWNTEAFF. The CDR3 nucleotides are TGTGCCAGCAGTTCTCCGACCGCTTGGAACACTGAAGCTTTCTTT.

The chain couples TRBV4-2 to TRBJ1-2; 8 bases line up with TRBD1. The junction had 6 bases not matched to a gene; V was cut back by 2 bases and J by 4 bases. This CDR3 contains 15 residues. The germline gives CDR1 LGHNA, CDR2 YNFKEQ. CDR3 residues: CASSQMTGEIYGYTF. The CDR3 DNA is TGTGCCAGCAGCCAAATGACAGGGGAAATCTATGGCTACACCTTC.

The V and J genes are TRBV7-6 and TRBJ2-1, with 7 bases matching TRBD1. Germline V lookup: CDR1 SGHVS, CDR2 FNYEAQ. V gave up 7 bases and J gave up 6 bases; unmatched junction bases: 24. The CDR3 runs 19 residues. DNA for the CDR3: TGTGCCAGCATCCGAAGTTGTGTGAGGGGGCCTCTGGAGTGCAATGAGCAGTTCTTC. Translating it yields CASIRSCVRGPLECNEQFF.

The chain has TRBV19 and TRBJ1-5; D not resolved. The CDR3 contains 15 residues. V was trimmed by 3 bases and J by 9 bases, leaving 18 bases between them. Per germline, CDR1 LNHDA and CDR2 SQIVND (reference sequence). The CDR3 DNA follows: TGTGCCAGTAGTATCCAGGCAGGAGCCTCGGGGCCCCAGCATTTT. This translates into CASSIQAGASGPQHF.

This chain uses TRBV3-1 (or the pseudogene TRBV3-2) with TRBJ2-1; TRBD2 might be the D (6 bases). This CDR3 has 15 residues. Germline lookup yields CDR1 LGHDT and CDR2 YNNKEL (reference sequence). V was clipped by 3 bases and J by 4 bases, with 13 bases between them. The CDR3 nucleotides read TGTGCCAGCAGCCAGTTGCGTGCGGGGTACAATGAGCAGTTCTTC. It yields the protein CASSQLRAGYNEQFF.

V and J are TRBV19 and TRBJ1-2; D unclear. The CDR3 consists of 11 residues. V was cut by 6 bases and J by 5 bases, with 7 bases left in between. Germline assignment: CDR1 LNHDA and CDR2 SQIVND (reference sequence). The CDR3: CASRSSYGYTF. As DNA, the CDR3 is TGTGCCAGTAGGAGCTCATATGGCTACACCTTC.

This clone was seen a few times. This sequence joins TRBV7-8 and TRBJ2-7; TRBD2 agrees at 7 bases. Germline loops: CDR1 SGHVS, CDR2 FQNEAQ. The junction had 6 bases not matched to a gene; V was cut back by 5 bases and J by 2 bases. This CDR3 comprises 14 residues. In nucleotides, the CDR3 is TGTGCCAGCAGCACACGACTAGCTGCCTACGAGCAGTACTTC. Protein sequence: CASSTRLAAYEQYF.

The CDR3 sequence is CASGQGGVGTEAFF. CDR3 bases: TGTGCCAGCGGACAAGGCGGGGTGGGCACTGAAGCTTTCTTT. The J gene is TRBJ1-1, the V gene TRBV6-5; possibly TRBD1 for D (5 bases). Trimming took 8 bases from V and 4 from J, leaving 17 bases between them. The CDR3 totals 14 residues. Germline CDR1 and CDR2: MNHEY and SVGAGI.

This chain links TRBV6-5 with TRBJ2-6; D might be TRBD1 (5 bases). CDR1 and CDR2 from the germline V gene are MNHEY and SVGAGI. V lost 3 bases, J lost 3 bases, and 9 bases lay in between. CDR3 size: 15 residues. The CDR3 protein is CASSYQGFGANVLTF. The CDR3 region has the DNA TGTGCCAGCAGTTATCAGGGCTTTGGGGCCAACGTCCTGACTTTC.